These 26 T cell receptor beta chains were sequenced from one sample in a study of blood T cells in healthy people across ages (dated by TCRdb to 2013 to 2016). Library construction relied on 5' RACE. Instrument on record: Illumina HiSeq 2500. The second PCR ran for roughly 6 to 11 cycles and used a J-beta primer mix along with a sample-barcoded 5' primer. TCRdb cleaned the public reads at Q25 with fastp, built clones with MiXCR and kept in-frame beta chains. Rows are combined by CDR3 protein, so each entry shows the most common genes and DNA. The sample table records hundreds of thousands of distinct CDR3 sequences; 46% of these occur just once. Clones ranked in the top ten supply around 18% of the sample. The sample comprised blood. The receptors were gathered from a man at least 80 years old in good health.

This clonotype was seen more than once but under ten times. Written as DNA, the CDR3 is TGTGCCAGTCTTGAAACTAGCGGGGGGGGGAAAAATGAGCAGTTCTTC. Its protein is CASLETSGGGKNEQFF. The chain couples TRBV11-2 to TRBJ2-1; 13 positions agree with TRBD2. Trimming cost V 9 bases and J 7 bases; bases outside gene matches: 12. The CDR3 contains 16 residues. The germline V gene encodes CDR1 SGHAT and CDR2 FQNNGV.

The chain carries TRBV7-2 and TRBJ1-1, with D uncertain. Germline V gives CDR1 SGHTA, CDR2 FQGNSA. The CDR3 is 15 residues long. V gave up 1 base and J gave up 4 bases, with 13 bases separating them. CDR3 nucleotide sequence: TGTGCCAGCAGCTTAGTTTTGGCCGGTAGCACTGAAGCTTTCTTT. Translation: CASSLVLAGSTEAFF.

The chain joins TRBV27 to TRBJ2-2; 9 bases are a match to TRBD1. This CDR3 has 17 amino acids. With 7 bases clipped from V and 0 bases from J, the junction kept 9 bases outside the gene matches. Looked up from germline, CDR1 is MNHEY and CDR2 is SMNVEV (reference sequence). Here the CDR3 DNA reads TGTGCCAGCAAACCCGGGACAGGGAGGACGAACACCGGGGAGCTGTTTTTT. Translated, it gives CASKPGTGRTNTGELFF.

This clonotype was detected once. The J gene is TRBJ1-5, the V gene TRBV20-1, with no clear D. Trimming removed 7 bases at V and 4 bases at J, with 14 bases between. From germline, CDR1 is DFQATT and CDR2 SNEGSKA (reference sequence). The CDR3 loop spans 13 amino acids. CDR3 bases: TGCAGTGTTTCGGACGGACCTAATCAGCCCCAGCATTTT. Residues: CSVSDGPNQPQHF.

Only a few counts were recorded for this clonotype. The V and J genes are TRBV29-1 and TRBJ2-1, with D perhaps TRBD1 or TRBD2 (5 bases each). V was clipped by 5 bases and J by 6 bases, with 14 bases between them. The CDR3 spans 13 residues. Germline CDR1 SQVTM, CDR2 ANQGSEA. In DNA form, the CDR3 reads TGCAGCGTTACGGGGCCTGAGCTCAATGAGCAGTTCTTC. As protein: CSVTGPELNEQFF.

This clonotype was seen only a few times. The chain employs TRBV7-2 and TRBJ2-4; D perhaps matches TRBD2 (5 bases). The better agreement between TRBJ2-7 and the DNA end casts doubt on the J call. The CDR3 sequence is 12 residues long. CDR1 SGHTA and CDR2 FQGNSA come from the germline V gene. CDR3 amino acids: CASSSRVYEQYF. The CDR3 coding sequence is TGTGCCAGCAGCTCGCGGGTTTACGAGCAGTACTTC.

In its sample, this clonotype was seen a few times. This rearrangement joins TRBV24-1 to TRBJ2-1, with 14 bases that match TRBD2. In germline, CDR1 is KGHDR, CDR2 SFDVKD. With 3 bases clipped from V and 7 bases from J, the junction kept 7 bases outside the gene matches. The CDR3 is made up of 17 amino acids. In nucleotides, the CDR3 is TGTGCCACCAGTGATCGAGGGACTAGCGGGAGTATGAATGAGCAGTTCTTC. It yields the protein CATSDRGTSGSMNEQFF.

Ten or more counts support this clonotype. It may be a read error: a sequence one base away is much more abundant. This chain connects TRBV29-1 to TRBJ2-5, with 10 bases fitting TRBD2. CDR1 and CDR2 from the germline V gene are SQVTM and ANQGSEA. The CDR3 is made up of 13 amino acids. The J segment lost 11 bases and the V segment lost 6 bases, leaving 12 bases of the junction unmatched. This CDR3 is CSVATSGLNEQYF. The CDR3 bases are TGCAGCGTGGCGACTAGCGGGCTCAATGAGCAGTACTTC. Filled out from reference TRBV29-1 and TRBJ2-5, the complete variable domain reads SAVISQKPSRDICQRGTSLTIQCQVDSQVTMMFWYRQQPGQSLTLIATANQGSEATYESGFVIDKFPISRPNLTFSTLTVSNMSPEDSSIYLCSVATSGLNEQYFGPGTRLLVL.

Concerning this clonotype itself: Sequence at one end of the junction differs from germline and may be a read error. V is TRBV9 and J is TRBJ1-2; D ambiguous. The CDR3 loop spans 14 amino acids. Germline loops: CDR1 SGDLS, CDR2 YYNGEE. The CDR3 loop reads CASSVISGGSGYTF. The DNA of the CDR3 is TGTGCCAGTAGCGTAATATCGGGAGGGAGCGGCTACACCTTC.

V usage is TRBV5-1 and J usage is TRBJ1-1; D remains unclear. With 0 bases removed from V and 6 bases from J, the gap between germline ends came to 6 bases. Germline lookup yields CDR1 SGHRS and CDR2 YFSETQ. This CDR3 region has 12 residues. CDR3: CASSLASSEAFF. Here the CDR3 DNA reads TGCGCCAGCAGCTTGGCATCTTCTGAAGCTTTCTTT.

This sequence joins TRBV20-1 and TRBJ2-1; 8 bases match TRBD2. V shed 6 bases, J shed 12 bases, and the junction held 19 bases outside the gene matches. In germline, CDR1 is DFQATT, CDR2 SNEGSKA (reference sequence). The CDR3 consists of 15 residues. The CDR3 region is CSALPTSDFAYGQFF. The CDR3 DNA reads as TGCAGTGCCCTCCCGACTAGCGATTTTGCCTACGGGCAGTTCTTC.

The chain carries TRBV5-1 and TRBJ2-1, with TRBD1 matching 10 bases. The junction had 13 bases not matched to a gene; V was cut back by 5 bases and J by 8 bases. Germline CDR1 SGHRS, CDR2 YFSETQ. The CDR3 loop spans 16 amino acids. CDR3 region: CASSSSGTGVWDEQFF. The DNA for the CDR3 is TGCGCCAGCAGTTCTTCCGGGACAGGGGTGTGGGATGAGCAGTTCTTC.

The rearrangement links TRBV9 to TRBJ2-1; 9 bases are a match to TRBD2. The V gene's germline CDR1 is SGDLS and CDR2 YYNGEE. CDR3 size: 14 residues. Unmatched junction bases numbered 3, after V lost 1 base and J lost 7 bases. CDR3 amino acids: CASSVTSGRNEQFF. The CDR3 region has the DNA TGTGCCAGCAGCGTAACTAGCGGGCGGAATGAGCAGTTCTTC. The full variable domain, in which reference TRBV9 and TRBJ2-1 provide the parts outside the CDR3, is DSGVTQTPKHLITATGQRVTLRCSPRSGDLSVYWYQQSLDQGLQFLIQYYNGEERAKGNILERFSAQQFPDLHSELNLSSLELGDSALYFCASSVTSGRNEQFFGPGTRLTVL.

V usage is TRBV12-3 or TRBV12-4 and J usage is TRBJ2-1, with D tentatively TRBD2 (5 bases). CDR3 length equals 12 residues. Trimming stripped 11 bases from V and 4 bases from J, with 12 bases between. The CDR3, as DNA: TGTGCCGCGGGTCCCAATTACAATGAGCAGTTCTTC. It specifies CAAGPNYNEQFF.

This clonotype was counted only a few times. The V and J genes are TRBV12-3 or TRBV12-4 and TRBJ1-2, with D unclear. V gave up 4 bases and J gave up 5 bases, with 14 bases separating them. This CDR3 region has 14 residues. CDR3 loop: CASSSPHRDYGYTF. CDR3 coding DNA: TGTGCCAGCAGTTCACCCCACCGAGATTATGGCTACACCTTC.

The CDR3 DNA sequence: TGTGCCAGCAGCCTCCATCGGGGGGAATACGAGCAGTACTTC. It is translated as CASSLHRGEYEQYF. The chain combines TRBV11-2 with TRBJ2-7, with 7 bases identical to TRBD2. V was pared by 5 bases and J by 4 bases, with 8 bases of the junction left unmatched. The CDR3 spans 14 residues. Germline V CDR1 and CDR2: SGHAT, FQNNGV.

V usage is TRBV6-5 and J usage is TRBJ1-5; unclear D gene. V was cut by 0 bases and J by 1 base, with 10 bases left in between. CDR3 length: 16 residues. Germline-derived CDR1 and CDR2 are MNHEY and SVGAGI. The CDR3 coding sequence is TGTGCCAGCAGTTACTCGTATCCGGACAGCAATCAGCCCCAGCATTTT. Translated: CASSYSYPDSNQPQHF.

The V gene is TRBV5-5, the J gene TRBJ2-7, with D perhaps given as TRBD1 or TRBD2 (5 bases each). CDR3 length equals 15 residues. Germline V gene data show CDR1 as SGHKS and CDR2 as YYEKEE (reference sequence). The V end lost 4 bases, the J end lost 2 bases, and 16 bases lay between the germline ends. The CDR3 DNA reads as TGTGCCAGCAGCGCCGGGACGGGATCACCCTACGAGCAGTACTTC. This codes for CASSAGTGSPYEQYF.

Ten or more counts support this clonotype. The chain carries TRBV29-1 and TRBJ2-3; 11 bases are a match to TRBD1. V was clipped by 6 bases and J by 5 bases; unmatched bases: 16. Germline V CDR1 and CDR2: SQVTM, ANQGSEA. The CDR3 is 17 residues long. The CDR3 DNA sequence: TGCAGCGTCGCGGGGGGCCTAGGACAGGGGGCAGGAGATACGCAGTATTTT. Translating gives CSVAGGLGQGAGDTQYF.

This chain uses TRBV20-1 with TRBJ2-7, with TRBD2 as a possible D gene (6 bases). The CDR3 is 14 amino acids. The V end lost 3 bases, the J end lost 4 bases, and 16 bases lay between the germline ends. Germline-derived CDR1 and CDR2 are DFQATT and SNEGSKA (reference sequence). CDR3 DNA sequence: TGCAGTGCTAGCGACTTCCGGAGGGAGTACGAGCAGTACTTC. This gives the protein CSASDFRREYEQYF.

This clonotype was seen only a few times. The chain employs TRBV7-9 and TRBJ2-7; 14 bases align to TRBD2. In germline, CDR1 is SEHNR, CDR2 FQNEAQ (reference sequence). This CDR3 contains 16 residues. J was trimmed by 3 bases and V by 2 bases; bases with no gene match: 3. The CDR3 DNA reads TGTGCCAGCAGCTTAACCGGGACTAGCGGGAGCTACGAGCAGTACTTC. Translated, it gives CASSLTGTSGSYEQYF.

V gene TRBV5-1 combines with J gene TRBJ2-3; D not resolved. The germline gives CDR1 SGHRS, CDR2 YFSETQ. V lost 7 bases, J lost 0 bases, and 9 bases lay in between. The CDR3 is 13 residues long. This CDR3 is CASGRYSTDTQYF. The CDR3 DNA reads TGCGCCAGCGGACGGTATAGCACAGATACGCAGTATTTT.

This chain uses TRBV19 with TRBJ2-5, with 10 bases identical to TRBD1. The CDR3 contains 15 residues. J lost 5 bases, V lost 6 bases, and 9 bases had no gene match. CDR1 is LNHDA, CDR2 SQIVND, per germline (reference sequence). The CDR3 DNA reads TGTGCCAGTAGCCCCCGGGACAGGGGCGCGGAGACCCAGTACTTC. As protein: CASSPRDRGAETQYF.

The genes are TRBV20-1 and TRBJ1-2; the D is unclear. The CDR3 contains 12 residues. Trimming stripped 4 bases from V and 0 bases from J, with 6 bases between. Germline loops: CDR1 DFQATT, CDR2 SNEGSKA (reference sequence). CDR3: CSATGTNYGYTF. The CDR3 region has the DNA TGCAGTGCTACCGGTACTAACTATGGCTACACCTTC.

Regarding this clonotype: A single base separates this from a much larger clone, so it may be a read error. This chain joins TRBV20-1 and TRBJ2-5, with D possibly called TRBD1 or TRBD2 (6 bases each). The CDR3 is 13 amino acids. In germline, CDR1 is DFQATT, CDR2 SNEGSKA (reference sequence). V lost 6 bases, J lost 11 bases, and 22 bases lay in between. CDR3 region: CSAWGAPPGEQYF. Written as DNA, the CDR3 is TGCAGTGCATGGGGGGCTCCCCCGGGTGAGCAGTACTTC.

This clonotype has just a few counts. This chain joins TRBV11-2 and TRBJ2-1; 9 bases line up with TRBD2. V shed 5 bases, J shed 1 base, and the junction held 9 bases outside the gene matches. The length of the CDR3 is 17 residues. The germline gives CDR1 SGHAT, CDR2 FQNNGV. Here the CDR3 reads CASSTPLAGVSYNEQFF. CDR3 coding DNA: TGTGCCAGCAGCACCCCCTTAGCGGGAGTTTCCTACAATGAGCAGTTCTTC.